A single sample gave rise to the 15 T cell receptor beta chains below, sequenced in a study of CD8+ T cells in alopecia areata. The treatment: oral pan-JAK inhibitor, 5-10 mg twice daily. Reverse transcribed after extraction, RNA yielded cDNA as the sequencing template. The protocol was immunoSEQ multiplex PCR, while the TCRdb copy is restricted to in-frame clones and leaves out a portion. The sample holds under 300,000 clones, roughly 63% seen once. Material: CD4+ T cells sorted from blood, obtained at approximately week 51, from a patient treated with tofacitinib. These receptors came from a human donor with alopecia areata.

V gene TRBV30 combines with J gene TRBJ1-2; 9 bases fit TRBD1. This CDR3 has 13 amino acids. In germline, CDR1 is GTSNPN, CDR2 SVGIG (reference sequence). The J segment lost 5 bases and the V segment lost 2 bases, leaving 3 bases of the junction unmatched. The CDR3 protein is CAWSNRGPYGYTF. The CDR3 coding sequence is TGTGCCTGGAGTAACAGGGGGCCTTATGGCTACACCTTC.

The chain employs TRBV5-1 and TRBJ2-7; D unresolved. Germline V gives CDR1 SGHRS, CDR2 YFSETQ. The CDR3 contains 11 residues. The V gene lost 4 bases and the J gene lost 5 bases, with 7 bases spanning the gap. Here the CDR3 DNA reads TGCGCCAGCAGCCCTGGCCACGAGCAGTACTTC. Translation: CASSPGHEQYF.

This clone was seen a few times. The chain links TRBV10-3 to TRBJ2-2; D is possibly TRBD2 (7 bases). Germline CDR1 reads ENHRY; CDR2 reads SYGVKD. The V and J ends lost 0 bases and 4 bases respectively, with 12 bases between them. CDR3 length: 16 amino acids. Here the CDR3 DNA reads TGTGCCATCAGTGAGTCTCGACGGGGGGCCACCGGGGAGCTGTTTTTT. Encoded protein: CAISESRRGATGELFF.

J is TRBJ1-1 and V is TRBV19; D not resolved. The CDR3 length is 14 residues. Germline CDR1 LNHDA, CDR2 SQIVND (reference sequence). V was clipped by 7 bases and J by 0 bases, with 12 bases between them. The CDR3 loop reads CASTPRFLNTEAFF. The CDR3, as DNA: TGTGCCAGTACCCCTCGGTTTCTGAACACTGAAGCTTTCTTT.

The chain links TRBV9 to TRBJ2-2, with D maybe TRBD1 (5 bases). This CDR3 has 15 amino acids. V was shortened by 4 bases and J by 3 bases, with 13 bases between the two germline ends. The V gene's germline CDR1 is SGDLS and CDR2 YYNGEE. The CDR3, as DNA: TGTGCCAGCAGCCCTCTGGGGCTTCACACCGGGGAGCTGTTTTTT. It codes for CASSPLGLHTGELFF.

This sequence joins TRBV5-1 and TRBJ2-5; unclear D gene. The germline V gene encodes CDR1 SGHRS and CDR2 YFSETQ. Trimming cost V 4 bases and J 1 base, with 17 bases left between them. The CDR3 is 16 amino acids. As DNA, the CDR3 is TGCGCCAGCAGCCGTCAAATGGACCTTAGCCAAGAGACCCAGTACTTC. Translating it yields CASSRQMDLSQETQYF.

V and J are TRBV6-6 and TRBJ1-5, with a tentative D call TRBD1 (6 bases). The CDR3 spans 13 residues. V dropped 8 bases and J dropped 0 bases, with 8 bases sitting between them. Germline V gene data show CDR1 as MNHNY and CDR2 as SVGAGI (reference sequence). The CDR3 DNA sequence: TGTGCCAGCGGGGGCACTAGCAATCAGCCCCAGCATTTT. Translation gives CASGGTSNQPQHF.

There are a few counts of this clone. The sample contains more than one DNA sequence encoding this CDR3. The chain joins TRBV30 to TRBJ1-3; D call uncertain. The CDR3 runs to 11 residues. Trimming took off 4 bases at V and 0 bases at J, with 1 base between the two ends. Germline V gives CDR1 GTSNPN, CDR2 SVGIG (reference sequence). The CDR3 protein is CAWTSGNTIYF. CDR3 DNA: TGTGCCTGGACCTCTGGAAACACCATATATTTT. The full variable domain, with the rest looked up from reference TRBV30 and TRBJ1-3, is SQTIHQWPATLVQPVGSPLSLECTVEGTSNPNLYWYRQAAGRGLQLLFYSVGIGQISSEVPQNLSASRPQDRQFILSSKKLLLSDSGFYLCAWTSGNTIYFGEGSWLTVV.

This clone was picked up one time. J is TRBJ2-2 and V is TRBV4-1; D remains ambiguous. Per germline, CDR1 MGHRA and CDR2 YSYEKL. V was clipped by 1 base and J by 4 bases, with 10 bases between them. This CDR3 has 15 amino acids. The CDR3 DNA is TGCGCCAGCAGCCAAGTAAAAGTGGTCACCGGGGAGCTGTTTTTT. Protein sequence: CASSQVKVVTGELFF.

The V gene is TRBV7-3, the J gene TRBJ2-1, with D unclear. V lost 0 bases and J lost 9, with 9 bases in between. CDR1 is SGHTA and CDR2 is FQGTGA in the germline V gene. The CDR3 length is 13 residues. CDR3 in DNA: TGTGCCAGCAGCTTAACTTCCCGCGGTGAGCAGTTCTTC. Protein sequence: CASSLTSRGEQFF. Based on the CDR3 plus reference TRBV7-3 and TRBJ2-1, the full variable domain is GAGVSQTPSNKVTEKGKYVELRCDPISGHTALYWYRQSLGQGPEFLIYFQGTGAADDSGLPNDRFFAVRPEGSVSTLKIQRTERGDSAVYLCASSLTSRGEQFFGPGTRLTVL.

The chain is built from TRBV10-3 and TRBJ1-6; D possibly corresponds to TRBD1 (6 bases). The CDR3 spans 15 residues. The V end was cut by 3 bases, the J end by 11 bases, with 17 bases between. CDR1 is ENHRY and CDR2 is SYGVKD in the germline V gene. CDR3 in DNA: TGTGCCATCAGTGATTACAGGGACTGGGGCGCACCCCTCCACTTT. It is translated as CAISDYRDWGAPLHF.

V usage is TRBV4-3 and J usage is TRBJ2-3, with D possibly being TRBD2 (6 bases). Deletions cut 0 bases from V and 7 bases from J, with 8 bases between. Germline lookup yields CDR1 LGHNA and CDR2 YSLEER. There are 13 residues in the CDR3. Here the CDR3 DNA reads TGCGCCAGCAGCCAAGATCGGGGGAATACGCAGTATTTT. It translates to CASSQDRGNTQYF.

In this sample, this clone turned up a few times. V gene TRBV19 combines with J gene TRBJ1-3; 7 nucleotides align to TRBD1. Germline V gene sequence: CDR1 LNHDA, CDR2 SQIVND (reference sequence). V shed 5 bases and J 0 bases; nucleotides not matched to a gene: 13. This CDR3 region has 18 residues. Here the CDR3 DNA reads TGTGCCAGTAGTCTGGTCCGGGGACAGACCGTCTCTGGAAACACCATATATTTT. Its translation is CASSLVRGQTVSGNTIYF.

Remarks on this clone: Other DNA sequences from this sample encode an identical CDR3 as well. The chain uses TRBV2 and TRBJ2-5, with D uncertain. The V and J ends lost 6 bases and 2 bases respectively, with 4 bases between them. CDR3 length equals 11 residues. Per germline, CDR1 SNHLY and CDR2 FYNNEI. Here the CDR3 reads CASREQETQYF. In DNA, the CDR3 is TGTGCCAGCAGAGAGCAAGAGACCCAGTACTTC. The full variable domain, rest sourced from reference TRBV2 and TRBJ2-5, is EPEVTQTPSHQVTQMGQEVILRCVPISNHLYFYWYRQILGQKVEFLVSFYNNEISEKSEIFDDQFSVERPDGSNFTLKIRSTKLEDSAMYFCASREQETQYFGPGTRLLVL.

This clone has more than one count but fewer than ten. The chain links TRBV7-9 to TRBJ1-4; perhaps TRBD1 as D (5 bases). Trimming pared 1 base from V and 7 bases from J, leaving 7 bases between. The germline CDR1 and CDR2 sequences are SEHNR and FQNEAQ (reference sequence). There are 13 residues in the CDR3. CDR3 residues: CASSLVQGEKLFF. Here the CDR3 DNA reads TGTGCCAGCAGCTTAGTTCAGGGTGAAAAACTGTTTTTT.